The 14 T cell receptor beta chains below were found in one sample sequenced in a study of blood T cell repertoires in COVID-19. The repertoire was sequenced with immunoSEQ multiplex PCR; TCRdb's copy has only in-frame clones and lacks some. The repertoire includes some 180,000 clones, 86% of them detected once, and around 21% sits in the top ten. What was sequenced was peripheral blood. All receptors come from a man between 65 and 80 years old with active or convalescent COVID-19.

The chain recombines TRBV5-6 with TRBJ2-2, with no clear D. The V end lost 0 bases, the J end lost 1 base, and 10 bases lay between the germline ends. Germline V lookup: CDR1 SGHDT, CDR2 YYEEEE. The CDR3 has 16 amino acids. The CDR3 nucleotides read TGTGCCAGCAGCTTGGGAGTCCTTATGAACACCGGGGAGCTGTTTTTT. Protein product: CASSLGVLMNTGELFF.

CDR3 sequence (DNA): TGTGCCAGCAGCTTGGTTTCAGGGAACACTGAAGCTTTCTTT. Amino acid sequence: CASSLVSGNTEAFF. The chain has TRBV7-9 and TRBJ1-1; no definite D call. The V end lost 3 bases, the J end lost 1 base, and 9 bases lay between the germline ends. CDR3 length: 14 residues. In germline, CDR1 is SEHNR, CDR2 FQNEAQ (reference sequence).

The chain employs TRBV5-1 and TRBJ1-4; D is possibly TRBD1 (5 bases). V shed 0 bases and J shed 2 bases, with 11 bases lying between them. Germline V gives CDR1 SGHRS, CDR2 YFSETQ. The CDR3 sequence is 16 residues long. CDR3 sequence: CASSLAAGVTNEKLFF. The CDR3 region has the DNA TGCGCCAGCAGCTTGGCAGCGGGGGTCACTAATGAAAAACTGTTTTTT. The complete variable domain, with remaining parts taken from reference TRBV5-1 and TRBJ1-4, reads KAGVTQTPRYLIKTRGQQVTLSCSPISGHRSVSWYQQTPGQGLQFLFEYFSETQRNKGNFPGRFSGRQFSNSRSEMNVSTLELGDSALYLCASSLAAGVTNEKLFFGSGTQLSVL.

As for this clone: The same CDR3 also results from other DNA sequences found in this sample. The chain is built from TRBV24-1 and TRBJ1-2; 7 bases match TRBD1. Germline values: CDR1 KGHDR, CDR2 SFDVKD. Trimming took 7 bases from V and 2 from J; bases not matched to a gene: 3. The CDR3 has 13 amino acids. Here the CDR3 reads CATSRDRNYGYTF. CDR3 sequence (DNA): TGTGCCACCAGCCGGGACAGAAACTATGGCTACACCTTC.

The chain is built from TRBV5-1 and TRBJ1-2; the match to TRBD1 covers 9 bases. Per the germline V gene, CDR1 is SGHRS and CDR2 is YFSETQ. The CDR3 has 14 amino acids. V shed 4 bases and J 8 bases; nucleotides not matched to a gene: 9. The CDR3 is CASSPRDREAGYTF. CDR3 DNA sequence: TGCGCCAGCAGCCCAAGGGACAGGGAAGCCGGCTACACCTTC.

V and J are TRBV10-3 and TRBJ1-6, with D perhaps matching TRBD1 (5 bases). CDR1 ENHRY and CDR2 SYGVKD come from the germline V gene. Trimming took off 0 bases at V and 11 bases at J, with 11 bases between the two ends. The CDR3 sequence is 14 residues long. The CDR3 is CAISESTGGAPLHF. The CDR3 bases are TGTGCCATCAGTGAGTCGACGGGGGGGGCACCCCTCCACTTT.

V gene TRBV11-2 combines with J gene TRBJ2-1; no firm D call. V lost 0 bases, J lost 6 bases, and 9 bases lay in between. Germline lookup yields CDR1 SGHAT and CDR2 FQNNGV. CDR3 length: 14 residues. CDR3: CASSLDHTRNEQFF. The CDR3 DNA sequence: TGTGCCAGCAGCTTAGATCACACACGCAATGAGCAGTTCTTC.

The chain links TRBV7-2 to TRBJ1-1; no clear D. Germline loops: CDR1 SGHTA, CDR2 FQGNSA. The length of the CDR3 is 13 residues. V was trimmed by 5 bases and J by 5 bases, leaving 12 bases between them. CDR3 loop: CASSPRPETEAFF. CDR3 nucleotides: TGTGCCAGCAGCCCCAGGCCTGAGACTGAAGCTTTCTTT.

The V gene is TRBV4-3, the J gene TRBJ2-7; perhaps TRBD1 as D (6 bases). Germline CDR1 and CDR2: LGHNA and YSLEER. V shed 2 bases and J shed 3 bases, with 8 bases lying between them. This CDR3 is built from 13 residues. CDR3 region: CASSQQQGYEQYF. The CDR3, as DNA: TGCGCCAGCAGCCAACAACAGGGCTACGAGCAGTACTTC.

V usage is TRBV10-1 and J usage is TRBJ1-1; D is unclear. The CDR3 contains 13 residues. V lost 4 bases to trimming and J lost 3 bases, with 9 bases between them. In germline, CDR1 is WNHNN, CDR2 SYGVQD (reference sequence). CDR3 region: CASSVGSYTEAFF. The CDR3 DNA reads as TGCGCCAGCAGTGTCGGGAGTTACACTGAAGCTTTCTTT.

V usage is TRBV27 and J usage is TRBJ2-2, with D possibly TRBD2 on 6 matching bases. Trimming cost V 0 bases and J 2 bases, with 19 bases left between them. The CDR3 covers 19 residues. Germline CDR1 and CDR2: MNHEY and SMNVEV (reference sequence). For the CDR3, the DNA is TGTGCCAGCAGTTTATCCCACCCGGGGCGGGGAGTAAACACCGGGGAGCTGTTTTTT. Residues: CASSLSHPGRGVNTGELFF.

The table lists this clone with a few counts. The chain joins TRBV7-2 to TRBJ1-1; D may be TRBD1 (6 bases). This CDR3 has 15 residues. V lost 5 bases and J 6 bases, leaving 19 bases between the germline ends. CDR1 SGHTA and CDR2 FQGNSA come from the germline V gene. CDR3 DNA: TGTGCCAGCAGCCCCGTTAGGGGGGGGAGGGCTGAAGCTTTCTTT. This gives the protein CASSPVRGGRAEAFF.

The V call is TRBV2, the J call TRBJ2-7, with 8 bases matching TRBD1. Per germline, CDR1 SNHLY and CDR2 FYNNEI. This CDR3 comprises 14 residues. The V gene end was trimmed by 7 bases and the J gene end by 7 bases; junction bases not matched to a gene: 12. The CDR3 DNA reads as TGTGCCAGCAAACCCGCAGGGGGCACGAGAGAGCAGTACTTC. Translation gives CASKPAGGTREQYF.

This sequence joins TRBV5-1 and TRBJ1-1, with no clear D. Per germline, CDR1 SGHRS and CDR2 YFSETQ. The V and J ends lost 1 base and 4 bases respectively, with 14 bases between them. The CDR3 runs 15 residues. This CDR3 is CASSLSAGAGTEAFF. CDR3 nucleotides: TGCGCCAGCAGCTTGTCTGCGGGTGCGGGCACTGAAGCTTTCTTT.